This entry lists 10 T cell receptor beta chains sequenced from one sample in a study of blood T cell repertoires in COVID-19. Sequencing was performed with immunoSEQ multiplex PCR; in TCRdb, only in-frame clones are kept and a portion is missing. The sample includes roughly 200,000 clones, around 81% seen only once; the top ten take 4.4%. Sequenced: peripheral blood. The receptor set was obtained from a man in his fifties or sixties with active or convalescent COVID-19.

This clone appeared a single time. The chain is built from TRBV12-5 and TRBJ1-6; TRBD1 might be the D (6 bases). CDR1 is LGHNT and CDR2 is FRNRAP in the germline V gene. CDR3 length: 14 amino acids. Trimming removed 7 bases from V and 6 bases from J, with 13 bases in between. CDR3 loop: CASAHIGGNSPLHF. In DNA, the CDR3 is TGTGCTAGTGCCCACATAGGGGGTAATTCACCCCTCCACTTT.

Only one count was recorded for this clone. The genes are TRBV10-3 and TRBJ1-2, with unresolved D. CDR1 and CDR2 (germline): ENHRY, SYGVKD. This CDR3 spans 13 amino acids. V was pared by 4 bases and J by 3 bases, with 9 bases between. The CDR3 here is CAISATGYYGYTF. CDR3 DNA sequence: TGTGCCATCAGTGCTACGGGATACTATGGCTACACCTTC.

This chain uses TRBV29-1 with TRBJ2-1; TRBD1 might be the D (6 bases). CDR3 length equals 12 residues. The germline CDR1 and CDR2 sequences are SQVTM and ANQGSEA. V was clipped by 7 bases and J by 5 bases, with 12 bases between them. CDR3 region: CSGWDNNNEQFF. CDR3 in DNA: TGCAGCGGTTGGGACAATAACAATGAGCAGTTCTTC.

The chain links TRBV28 to TRBJ1-5, with D possibly matching TRBD1 (5 bases). CDR1 is MDHEN, CDR2 SYDVKM, per germline. The CDR3 is 15 amino acids. The ends were cut back, 2 bases at V and 4 bases at J, with 12 bases in the middle. CDR3 nucleotides: TGTGCCAGCAGTTTACCCACGACAGAGAATCAGCCCCAGCATTTT. This codes for CASSLPTTENQPQHF.

CDR3 protein: CASSLQYTGELFF. The DNA of the CDR3 is TGCGCCAGCAGCTTACAGTACACCGGGGAGCTGTTTTTT. This chain links TRBV5-1 with TRBJ2-2, with unresolved D. The CDR3 sequence is 13 residues long. The V end lost 2 bases, the J end lost 3 bases, and 5 bases lay between the germline ends. The germline CDR1 and CDR2 sequences are SGHRS and YFSETQ.

The J gene is TRBJ1-2, the V gene TRBV6-5; possibly TRBD1 for D (5 bases). The germline V and J ends were trimmed by 6 bases and 4 bases, with 12 bases remaining between them. The germline V gene has CDR1 MNHEY and CDR2 SVGAGI. This CDR3 contains 13 residues. CDR3 protein: CASRRGDGYGYTF. In DNA, the CDR3 is TGTGCCAGCAGGCGGGGGGATGGCTATGGCTACACCTTC.

The rearrangement links TRBV3-1 (or the pseudogene TRBV3-2) to TRBJ2-1, with a possible D match to TRBD2 (6 bases). Germline CDR1 reads LGHDT; CDR2 reads YNNKEL (reference sequence). V lost 1 base to trimming and J lost 10 bases, with 14 bases between them. This CDR3 has 14 amino acids. In DNA form, the CDR3 reads TGTGCCAGCAGCCAAGCGCGTCTAGCGAGCGAGCAGTTCTTC. This translates into CASSQARLASEQFF.

The count of this clone is one. This chain uses TRBV6-5 with TRBJ2-5; 9 bases fit TRBD1. The CDR3 extends over 15 amino acids. V was clipped by 6 bases and J by 1 base; unmatched bases: 6. Germline CDR1 reads MNHEY; CDR2 reads SVGAGI. In DNA form, the CDR3 reads TGTGCCAGCAGAAGGGGGACAGGGACCCAAGAGACCCAGTACTTC. Translation gives CASRRGTGTQETQYF.

The chain is built from TRBV6-6 and TRBJ1-2; the match to TRBD1 covers 11 bases. Germline V gene lookup returns CDR1 MNHNY and CDR2 SVGAGI (reference sequence). After removal of 5 bases from V and 0 bases from J, the junction contained 5 bases not matched to a gene. The CDR3 sequence is 16 residues long. The CDR3 here is CASSRGTGGTNYGYTF. The DNA of the CDR3 is TGTGCCAGCAGTCGAGGGACAGGGGGGACTAACTATGGCTACACCTTC.

This chain joins TRBV7-6 and TRBJ2-7, with 11 bases matching TRBD1. Germline CDR1 is SGHVS and CDR2 is FNYEAQ. CDR3 length: 14 residues. V trimming: 1 base; J trimming: 6 bases; junction bases outside the gene matches: 2. CDR3 bases: TGTGCCAGCAGCTTAGTGGGACAGGGGGGCGAGCAGTACTTC. It yields the protein CASSLVGQGGEQYF.